This TCR beta chain was profiled in a study of cytomegalovirus exposure and HLA in healthy donors. Study observations and caveats: Generally TCR sequences proved uncommon, though certain public TCRs appeared in numerous donors. Earlier analysis looked at TCR beta V segments, and most were productive about 90% or about 30% of the time.

Turning to this clone: Its cognate antigen is unknown.

In the PCR, 60 Vbeta and 13 Jbeta primers were used. Sequencing was performed with immunoSEQ multiplex PCR; in TCRdb, only in-frame clones are kept and a portion is missing. The table lists 150,000 to 160,000 clones, 70% to 80% of them singletons. The germline V gene has CDR1 MNHEY and CDR2 SMNVEV (reference sequence). V lost 7 bases to trimming and J lost 5 bases; unmatched junction nucleotides: 10. There are 15 residues in the CDR3. The chain recombines TRBV27 with TRBJ2-2; TRBD1 matches 7 bases. The clonotype originates from a young man in good health and CMV-seropositive. Sample: PBMCs. CDR3 DNA sequence: TGTGCCAGCACCCCTCGGGCAGGGGGTACCGGGGAGCTGTTTTTT. Translation gives CASTPRAGGTGELFF.